These 18 T cell receptor beta chains share one sample of origin, sequenced in a study of OX40 agonist ivuxolimab in advanced cancers. Clones were read by immunoSEQ multiplex PCR, and TCRdb kept only the in-frame ones, dropping some. The sample consists of more than 30,000 clones, 70% to 90% of them appearing once. This specimen consisted of CD4+ or CD8+ T cells sorted from blood, obtained in a trial of the OX40 agonist ivuxolimab. The receptor set was obtained from an adult with an advanced solid tumor such as melanoma, head and neck, liver or kidney cancer.

This rearrangement joins TRBV6-5 to TRBJ2-5; TRBD2 aligns across 7 bases. CDR1 is MNHEY, CDR2 SVGAGI, per germline. The CDR3 covers 13 residues. The junction had 9 bases not matched to a gene; V was cut back by 5 bases and J by 9 bases. In DNA form, the CDR3 reads TGTGCCAGCAGTAGAGCGGGGCCCGGGGCCCAGTACTTC. Residues: CASSRAGPGAQYF.

The J gene is TRBJ2-3, the V gene TRBV5-4, with 14 bases matching TRBD2. The CDR3 has 16 amino acids. Germline V gene lookup returns CDR1 SGHNT and CDR2 YYREEE (reference sequence). Trimming took 4 bases from V and 5 from J; bases not matched to a gene: 6. The CDR3 region has the DNA TGTGCCAGCAGCCTGGGACTAGCGGGAGACGTAGATACGCAGTATTTT. Amino acids: CASSLGLAGDVDTQYF.

The chain employs TRBV19 and TRBJ1-3, with 9 bases matching TRBD1. Germline lookup yields CDR1 LNHDA and CDR2 SQIVND (reference sequence). This CDR3 comprises 14 residues. The V and J ends lost 6 bases and 2 bases, in that order; junction bases with no gene match: 2. The CDR3 sequence is CASSGQGTGNTIYF. CDR3 DNA sequence: TGTGCCAGTAGCGGACAGGGGACTGGAAACACCATATATTTT.

This rearrangement joins TRBV5-8 to TRBJ2-7; D is unresolved. V shed 3 bases and J shed 1 base, with 2 bases lying between them. The CDR3 has 11 residues. Germline loops: CDR1 SGHTS, CDR2 YDEGEE. The CDR3 nucleotides read TGTGCCAGCAGCTCTTCCTACGAGCAGTACTTC. Its protein product is CASSSSYEQYF.

The chain recombines TRBV5-6 with TRBJ1-1; D possibly corresponds to TRBD1 (5 bases). There are 16 residues in the CDR3. The V end lost 2 bases, the J end lost 1 base, and 15 bases lay between the germline ends. Germline V gene data show CDR1 as SGHDT and CDR2 as YYEEEE. The CDR3 sequence: CASSFLPGPRNTEAFF. The CDR3 coding sequence is TGTGCCAGCAGCTTTCTTCCGGGACCCAGGAACACTGAAGCTTTCTTT.

The chain employs TRBV19 and TRBJ1-5; D may be TRBD1 (5 bases). Germline assignment: CDR1 LNHDA and CDR2 SQIVND (reference sequence). The ends were cut back, 3 bases at V and 6 bases at J, with 12 bases in the middle. The length of the CDR3 is 14 residues. CDR3 in DNA: TGTGCCAGTAGTATGGCAGGTGGGGGTCAGCCCCAGCATTTT. Encoded protein: CASSMAGGGQPQHF.

CDR3 DNA sequence: TGTGCCAGCAGCTTAGTGGACAGAGCAGGGGATGGCTACACCTTC. Its translation: CASSLVDRAGDGYTF. This chain connects TRBV7-6 to TRBJ1-2, with D possibly being TRBD1 (6 bases). Germline lookup yields CDR1 SGHVS and CDR2 FNYEAQ. V was clipped by 1 base and J by 6 bases, with 15 bases between them. The CDR3 has 15 amino acids.

V and J are TRBV5-1 and TRBJ2-2; D call uncertain. There are 14 residues in the CDR3. V was trimmed by 3 bases and J by 6 bases, leaving 12 bases between them. Germline-derived CDR1 and CDR2 are SGHRS and YFSETQ. In DNA form, the CDR3 reads TGCGCCAGCAGCTCCGCCCTTAGCCCCGGGGAGCTGTTTTTT. Its protein is CASSSALSPGELFF.

The rearrangement uses TRBV5-1 and TRBJ1-1; 10 nucleotides align to TRBD1. CDR1 is SGHRS, CDR2 YFSETQ, per germline. The V gene end was trimmed by 4 bases and the J gene end by 0 bases; junction bases not matched to a gene: 3. The CDR3 is made up of 15 amino acids. The CDR3 reads CASSKGTGVNTEAFF. CDR3 DNA: TGCGCCAGCAGCAAAGGGACAGGGGTGAACACTGAAGCTTTCTTT. Based on the CDR3 plus reference TRBV5-1 and TRBJ1-1, the full variable domain is KAGVTQTPRYLIKTRGQQVTLSCSPISGHRSVSWYQQTPGQGLQFLFEYFSETQRNKGNFPGRFSGRQFSNSRSEMNVSTLELGDSALYLCASSKGTGVNTEAFFGQGTRLTVV.

This clone was observed a few times. J is TRBJ2-7 and V is TRBV29-1; tentative D call: TRBD1 (5 bases). The CDR3 is 14 amino acids. V lost 2 bases and J lost 4, with 15 bases in between. CDR1 is SQVTM and CDR2 is ANQGSEA in the germline V gene. The CDR3 DNA reads as TGCAGCGTTGAAAGGATAGGGGCGGAATACGAGCAGTACTTC. The encoded protein is CSVERIGAEYEQYF.

This clone appeared a single time. The genes are TRBV6-5 and TRBJ2-1; the D is unclear. The germline gives CDR1 MNHEY, CDR2 SVGAGI. Trimming removed 4 bases at V and 5 bases at J, with 15 bases between. The CDR3 loop spans 15 amino acids. CDR3 region: CASSSLSPGDNEQFF. The CDR3 bases are TGTGCCAGCAGTTCCCTGTCGCCTGGCGACAATGAGCAGTTCTTC.

The chain links TRBV21-1 to TRBJ1-1; the listed D gene, TRBD1, was not tested against the DNA. TRBV21-1 is flagged as a pseudogene. This CDR3 is built from 13 residues. The DNA for the CDR3 is TGTGCCAGCAGACAGCATCAGGACACTGAAGCTTTCTTT. It yields the protein CASRQHQDTEAFF.

The V gene is TRBV18, the J gene TRBJ2-5, with 10 bases matching TRBD1. The CDR3 runs 17 residues. Trimming cost V 2 bases and J 5 bases; bases outside gene matches: 11. Germline CDR1 and CDR2: KGHSH and LQKENI. The CDR3 sequence: CASSPAGDRGSRETQYF. Here the CDR3 DNA reads TGTGCCAGCTCACCAGCGGGGGACAGGGGTTCGCGCGAGACCCAGTACTTC.

The rearrangement joins TRBV10-1 to TRBJ1-1; D is possibly TRBD1 (5 bases). Germline V gene sequence: CDR1 WNHNN, CDR2 SYGVQD (reference sequence). With 2 bases removed from V and 5 bases from J, the gap between germline ends came to 12 bases. The CDR3 totals 14 residues. The CDR3 protein is CASSEGAYRTEAFF. DNA for the CDR3: TGCGCCAGCAGTGAGGGGGCCTATAGGACTGAAGCTTTCTTT.

The chain couples TRBV5-1 to TRBJ2-1; TRBD2 matches at 8 bases. J lost 4 bases, V lost 4 bases, and 10 bases had no gene match. Germline CDR1 and CDR2: SGHRS and YFSETQ. The CDR3 spans 16 residues. The CDR3: CASSVLTSGAYNEQFF. Here the CDR3 DNA reads TGCGCCAGCAGCGTGCTTACTAGCGGAGCTTACAATGAGCAGTTCTTC.

V is TRBV10-2 and J is TRBJ1-1; TRBD1 matches 7 bases. The V gene end was trimmed by 6 bases and the J gene end by 7 bases; junction bases not matched to a gene: 11. The CDR3 runs to 14 residues. Germline V gene lookup returns CDR1 WSHSY and CDR2 SAAADI. CDR3 in DNA: TGCGCCAGCAGGGCAGGGGGAGATGCCTATGAAGCTTTCTTT. Protein sequence: CASRAGGDAYEAFF.

This chain joins TRBV6-6 and TRBJ1-1; TRBD1 aligns across 9 bases. The germline V gene encodes CDR1 MNHNY and CDR2 SVGAGI (reference sequence). V lost 5 bases and J lost 3; bases outside the gene matches: 4. This CDR3 contains 14 residues. The CDR3 nucleotides are TGTGCCAGCAGTCAGGGACAGGGCGACACTGAAGCTTTCTTT. It is translated as CASSQGQGDTEAFF.

This sequence joins TRBV4-2 and TRBJ2-7, with 7 bases matching TRBD1. The CDR3 length is 14 residues. Germline lookup yields CDR1 LGHNA and CDR2 YNFKEQ. After removal of 4 bases from V and 2 bases from J, the junction contained 5 bases not matched to a gene. CDR3 nucleotides: TGTGCCAGCAGCCCCGACAGGGTTACCTACGAGCAGTACTTC. This gives the protein CASSPDRVTYEQYF.